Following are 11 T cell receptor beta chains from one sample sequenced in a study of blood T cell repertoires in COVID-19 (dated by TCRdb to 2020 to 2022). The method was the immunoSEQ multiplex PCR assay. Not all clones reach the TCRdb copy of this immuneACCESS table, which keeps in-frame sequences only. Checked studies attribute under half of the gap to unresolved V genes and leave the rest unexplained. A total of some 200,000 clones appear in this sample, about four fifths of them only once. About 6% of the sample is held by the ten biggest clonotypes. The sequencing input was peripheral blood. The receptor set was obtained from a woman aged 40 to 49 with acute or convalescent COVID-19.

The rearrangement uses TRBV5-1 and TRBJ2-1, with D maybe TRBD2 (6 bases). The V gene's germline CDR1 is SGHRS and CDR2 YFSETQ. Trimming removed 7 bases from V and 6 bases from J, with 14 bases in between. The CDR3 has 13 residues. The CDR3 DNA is TGCGCCAGCTTTTTACCCGGGGGCAATGAGCAGTTCTTC. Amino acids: CASFLPGGNEQFF.

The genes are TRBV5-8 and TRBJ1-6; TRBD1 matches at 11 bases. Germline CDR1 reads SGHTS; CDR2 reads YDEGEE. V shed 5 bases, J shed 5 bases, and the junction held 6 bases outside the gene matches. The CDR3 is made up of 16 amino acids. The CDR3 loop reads CASRAGTGGNNSPLHF. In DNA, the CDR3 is TGTGCCAGCAGAGCCGGGACAGGGGGGAATAATTCACCCCTCCACTTT. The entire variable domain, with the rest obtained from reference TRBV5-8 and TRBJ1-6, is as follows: EAGVTQSPTHLIKTRGQQATLRCSPISGHTSVYWYQQALGLGLQFLLWYDEGEERNRGNFPPRFSGRQFPNYSSELNVNALELEDSALYLCASRAGTGGNNSPLHFGNGTRLTVT.

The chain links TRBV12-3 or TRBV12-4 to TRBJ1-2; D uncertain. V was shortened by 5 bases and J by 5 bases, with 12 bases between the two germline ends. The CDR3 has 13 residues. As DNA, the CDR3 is TGTGCCAGCAGTGGTCAAGCGGGGTATGGCTACACCTTC. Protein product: CASSGQAGYGYTF.

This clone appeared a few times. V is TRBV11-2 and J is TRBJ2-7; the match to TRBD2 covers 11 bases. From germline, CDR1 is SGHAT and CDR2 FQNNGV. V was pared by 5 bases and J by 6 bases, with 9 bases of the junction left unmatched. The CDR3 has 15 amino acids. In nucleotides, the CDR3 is TGTGCCAGCAGCCATCGACTAGCGGGGCCGTCCGAGCAGTACTTC. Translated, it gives CASSHRLAGPSEQYF.

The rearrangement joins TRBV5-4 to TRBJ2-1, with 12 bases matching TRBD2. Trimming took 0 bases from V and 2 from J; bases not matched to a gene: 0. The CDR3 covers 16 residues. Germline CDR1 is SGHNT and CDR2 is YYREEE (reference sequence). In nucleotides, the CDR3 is TGTGCCAGCAGCTTGGGACTAGCGGGAGCCTACAATGAGCAGTTCTTC. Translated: CASSLGLAGAYNEQFF. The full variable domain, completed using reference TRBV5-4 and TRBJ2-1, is ETGVTQSPTHLIKTRGQQVTLRCSSQSGHNTVSWYQQALGQGPQFIFQYYREEENGRGNFPPRFSGLQFPNYSSELNVNALELDDSALYLCASSLGLAGAYNEQFFGPGTRLTVL.

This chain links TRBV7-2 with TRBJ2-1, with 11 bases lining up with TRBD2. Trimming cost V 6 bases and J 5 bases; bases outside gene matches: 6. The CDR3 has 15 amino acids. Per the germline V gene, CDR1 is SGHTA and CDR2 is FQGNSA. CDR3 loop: CASRQQTSGNNEQFF. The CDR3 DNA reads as TGTGCCAGCAGACAACAGACTAGCGGGAACAATGAGCAGTTCTTC.

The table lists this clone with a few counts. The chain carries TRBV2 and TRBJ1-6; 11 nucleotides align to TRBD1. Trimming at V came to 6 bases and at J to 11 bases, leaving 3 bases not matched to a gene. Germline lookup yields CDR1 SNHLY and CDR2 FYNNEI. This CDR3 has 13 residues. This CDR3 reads CASRDRGPTPLHF. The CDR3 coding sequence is TGTGCCAGCAGGGACAGGGGGCCCACACCCCTCCACTTT.

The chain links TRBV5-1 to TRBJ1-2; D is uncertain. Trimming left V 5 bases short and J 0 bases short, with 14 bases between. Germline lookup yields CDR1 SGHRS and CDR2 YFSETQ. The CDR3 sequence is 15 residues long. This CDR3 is CASSLQPITNYGYTF. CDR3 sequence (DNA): TGCGCCAGCAGTTTGCAACCTATAACTAACTATGGCTACACCTTC. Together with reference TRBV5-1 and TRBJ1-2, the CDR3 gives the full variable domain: KAGVTQTPRYLIKTRGQQVTLSCSPISGHRSVSWYQQTPGQGLQFLFEYFSETQRNKGNFPGRFSGRQFSNSRSEMNVSTLELGDSALYLCASSLQPITNYGYTFGSGTRLTVV.

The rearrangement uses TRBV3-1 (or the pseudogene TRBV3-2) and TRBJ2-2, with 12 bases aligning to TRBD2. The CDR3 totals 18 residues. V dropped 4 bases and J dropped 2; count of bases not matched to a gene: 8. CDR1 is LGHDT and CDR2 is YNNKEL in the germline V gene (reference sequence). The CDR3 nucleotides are TGTGCCAGCAGCCCTCGTCTAGCGGGAGGGCTCAACACCGGGGAGCTGTTTTTT. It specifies CASSPRLAGGLNTGELFF.

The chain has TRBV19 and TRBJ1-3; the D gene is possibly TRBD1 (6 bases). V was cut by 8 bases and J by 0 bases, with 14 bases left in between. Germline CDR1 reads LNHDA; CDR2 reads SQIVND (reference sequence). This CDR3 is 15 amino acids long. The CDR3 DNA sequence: TGTGCCAGTGGGCGACAGGTATACTCTGGAAACACCATATATTTT. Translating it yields CASGRQVYSGNTIYF. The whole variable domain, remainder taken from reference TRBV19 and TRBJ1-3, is DGGITQSPKYLFRKEGQNVTLSCEQNLNHDAMYWYRQDPGQGLRLIYYSQIVNDFQKGDIAEGYSVSREKKESFPLTVTSAQKNPTAFYLCASGRQVYSGNTIYFGEGSWLTVV.

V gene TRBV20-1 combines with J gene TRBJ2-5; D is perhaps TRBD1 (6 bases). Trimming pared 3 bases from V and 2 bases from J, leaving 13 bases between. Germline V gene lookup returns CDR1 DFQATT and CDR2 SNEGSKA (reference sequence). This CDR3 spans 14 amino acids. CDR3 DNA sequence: TGCAGTGCTAGTGACGGACAGCCACAAGAGACCCAGTACTTC. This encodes CSASDGQPQETQYF.